This T cell receptor beta chain was captured by sequencing in a study of shared clonotypes between healthy human individuals. Overall study context: Three plates each covered CD4 naive and memory; CD8 naive two, CD8 memory one. General study findings and limits: Among donors, sharing of clonotypes was expected to be affected by sequencing depth. Clonotypes shared by all four donors outscored non-shared clonotypes in generation probability.

Naive CD8 cells lacked CD45RO and underwent positive selection for CCR7, leaving out terminally differentiated effector memory CD45RA+ cells. Remarks on this clone: Its antigen is unidentified.

Per the authors' pipeline: As immunoSEQ supplied junction-only sequences (without quality scores), filtering differed. Assay: immunoSEQ multiplex PCR; the TCRdb copy retains only in-frame clones and omits some. V and J calls and clone size come straight from that table; D and trimming were deduced from the DNA. The sample lists around 1.9 million clones, roughly 93% occurring once. CDR1 is SQVTM and CDR2 is ANQGSEA in the germline V gene. The length of the CDR3 is 11 residues. V lost 7 bases and J lost 7, with 11 bases in between. The source is a man aged 18 to 30 in good health. Some clones in this sample may be carry-over from other donors' samples. Sequences were obtained from naive CD8+ T cells from PBMCs. The V call is TRBV29-1, the J call TRBJ2-1, with D unresolved. The chain's CDR3 is CSANPVNEQFF. In DNA form, the CDR3 reads TGCAGCGCCAACCCGGTGAATGAGCAGTTCTTC.